The 27 T cell receptor beta chains presented below share a single source sample, sequenced in a study of T cells after yellow fever vaccination. TCRdb analysed the 5' RACE reads with MiXCR anew, one entry per CDR3 protein. The sample contains approximately 300,000 distinct CDR3 sequences, approximately 11% of which appear only once. The sequencing used CD4+ T cells sorted from PBMCs, collected 45 days after the yellow fever booster vaccination. All receptors derive from a man younger than 35 who received the YFV17D yellow fever vaccine.

This chain connects TRBV7-2 to TRBJ1-6, with a possible D match to TRBD1 (6 bases). Trimming took off 6 bases at V and 6 bases at J, with 18 bases between the two ends. This CDR3 region has 16 residues. Germline CDR1 SGHTA, CDR2 FQGNSA. The CDR3 loop is CASRTPGPRGNSPLHF. The CDR3 DNA reads TGTGCCAGCAGAACACCGGGCCCCAGGGGTAATTCACCCCTCCACTTT. Complete variable domain (other parts from reference TRBV7-2 and TRBJ1-6): GAGVSQSPSNKVTEKGKDVELRCDPISGHTALYWYRQSLGQGLEFLIYFQGNSAPDKSGLPSDRFSAERTGGSVSTLTIQRTQQEDSAVYLCASRTPGPRGNSPLHFGNGTRLTVT.

This clonotype was observed a few times. This chain connects TRBV20-1 to TRBJ1-1; D unresolved. The CDR3 covers 12 residues. Germline loops: CDR1 DFQATT, CDR2 SNEGSKA (reference sequence). The ends were cut back, 3 bases at V and 6 bases at J, with 11 bases in the middle. Here the CDR3 DNA reads TGCAGTGCTAGGGTGCTGAGCTCTGAAGCTTTCTTT. This encodes CSARVLSSEAFF.

This clonotype has more than one count but fewer than ten. The chain combines TRBV10-3 with TRBJ2-7, with 13 bases matching TRBD2. The germline V gene encodes CDR1 ENHRY and CDR2 SYGVKD. J was trimmed by 6 bases and V by 4 bases; bases with no gene match: 6. The CDR3 loop spans 15 amino acids. This CDR3 reads CAISVTSGGAGEQYF. Here the CDR3 DNA reads TGTGCCATCAGTGTAACTAGCGGGGGGGCGGGCGAGCAGTACTTC.

This clonotype was picked up a small number of times. This rearrangement joins TRBV25-1 to TRBJ1-2; D uncertain. CDR3 length: 13 amino acids. V was shortened by 3 bases and J by 4 bases, with 9 bases between the two germline ends. Germline V gene lookup returns CDR1 MGHDK and CDR2 SYGVNS. CDR3 loop: CASSEQQTYGYTF. The CDR3 DNA sequence: TGTGCCAGCAGTGAGCAACAGACCTATGGCTACACCTTC.

There are many counts of this clonotype. A much larger clone is a single base away; this may be a read error. In DNA form, the CDR3 reads TGTGCCAGCAGTTACTCTGGAAACACCATATATTTT. It specifies CASSYSGNTIYF. The chain recombines TRBV6-6 with TRBJ1-3; no reliable D call. This CDR3 contains 12 residues. The germline V gene has CDR1 MNHNY and CDR2 SVGAGI (reference sequence). V lost 0 bases and J 3 bases, leaving 0 bases between the germline ends.

This clonotype was picked up a small number of times. This CDR3 reads CASSPGEGWKGYTF. CDR3 in DNA: TGTGCCAGCAGCCCCGGGGAGGGGTGGAAAGGCTACACCTTC. The V call is TRBV6-2 or TRBV6-3, the J call TRBJ1-2; possible D gene TRBD1, 5 bases. Looked up from germline, CDR1 is MNHEY and CDR2 is SVGEGT. CDR3 length: 14 amino acids. Trimming stripped 6 bases from V and 8 bases from J, with 19 bases between.

The chain carries TRBV10-1 and TRBJ2-7; no clear D gene. CDR1 and CDR2 from the germline V gene are WNHNN and SYGVQD (reference sequence). This CDR3 has 13 residues. With 3 bases removed from V and 3 bases from J, the gap between germline ends came to 9 bases. This CDR3 is CASSDSGGYEQYF. The CDR3 nucleotides are TGCGCCAGCAGTGACTCGGGCGGCTACGAGCAGTACTTC.

The chain carries TRBV6-6 and TRBJ1-5; no firm D call. The germline V gene has CDR1 MNHNY and CDR2 SVGAGI (reference sequence). This CDR3 comprises 15 residues. The V gene lost 1 base and the J gene lost 9 bases, with 16 bases spanning the gap. This chain's CDR3 is CASSYWVSESGPQHF. As DNA, the CDR3 is TGTGCCAGCAGTTACTGGGTGTCAGAGAGCGGGCCCCAGCATTTT.

Points on this clonotype: A much larger clone is a single base away; this may be a read error. The V gene is TRBV7-6, the J gene TRBJ1-3; D is ambiguous. This CDR3 is 15 amino acids long. The ends were cut back, 5 bases at V and 0 bases at J, with 11 bases in the middle. Germline V gene data show CDR1 as SGHVS and CDR2 as FNYEAQ. CDR3 DNA sequence: TGTGCCAGCAGCGCGGCCTCTTACTCTGGAAACACCATATATTTT. Translating it yields CASSAASYSGNTIYF.

The chain combines TRBV2 with TRBJ1-6; 7 bases line up with TRBD1. The CDR3 has 16 residues. In germline, CDR1 is SNHLY, CDR2 FYNNEI. V trimming: 10 bases; J trimming: 6 bases; junction bases outside the gene matches: 15. CDR3 region: CAIWGTPGQSNSPLHF. CDR3 sequence (DNA): TGTGCCATTTGGGGTACCCCGGGACAGTCTAATTCACCCCTCCACTTT.

This clonotype was observed a handful of times. Here the CDR3 DNA reads TGTGCCAGCAGCTTAGAGGTTGGGCAGACCCAGTACTTC. Amino acids: CASSLEVGQTQYF. The chain links TRBV7-2 to TRBJ2-5; D unresolved. The germline gives CDR1 SGHTA, CDR2 FQGNSA. This CDR3 comprises 13 residues. V lost 1 base and J 6 bases, leaving 9 bases between the germline ends. Using reference TRBV7-2 and TRBJ2-5 for the parts outside the CDR3, the full variable domain is GAGVSQSPSNKVTEKGKDVELRCDPISGHTALYWYRQSLGQGLEFLIYFQGNSAPDKSGLPSDRFSAERTGGSVSTLTIQRTQQEDSAVYLCASSLEVGQTQYFGPGTRLLVL.

This clonotype turned up a few times. The chain couples TRBV7-2 to TRBJ2-2, with 8 bases identical to TRBD2. CDR3 length: 16 residues. V lost 4 bases, J lost 2 bases, and 6 bases stayed unmatched. Per germline, CDR1 SGHTA and CDR2 FQGNSA. As DNA, the CDR3 is TGTGCCAGCAGCTGGGACGGGGGGGCAAACACCGGGGAGCTGTTTTTT. Protein product: CASSWDGGANTGELFF.

V is TRBV9 and J is TRBJ2-2; possibly TRBD1 or TRBD2 for D (7 bases each). This CDR3 contains 15 residues. V lost 4 bases to trimming and J lost 6 bases, with 16 bases between them. Germline CDR1 and CDR2: SGDLS and YYNGEE. The CDR3 spells CASSPGGRESGELFF. CDR3 DNA sequence: TGTGCCAGCAGCCCAGGGGGGCGGGAGTCCGGGGAGCTGTTTTTT. Full variable domain (outside the CDR3, taken from reference TRBV9 and TRBJ2-2): DSGVTQTPKHLITATGQRVTLRCSPRSGDLSVYWYQQSLDQGLQFLIQYYNGEERAKGNILERFSAQQFPDLHSELNLSSLELGDSALYFCASSPGGRESGELFFGEGSRLTVL.

The V gene is TRBV6-5, the J gene TRBJ1-2, with 8 bases identical to TRBD1. The CDR3 extends over 15 amino acids. Per the germline V gene, CDR1 is MNHEY and CDR2 is SVGAGI. V shed 0 bases and J 3 bases; nucleotides not matched to a gene: 3. DNA of the CDR3: TGTGCCAGCAGTTACTCATACAGGGGGGACTATGGCTACACCTTC. Amino acid sequence: CASSYSYRGDYGYTF.

The chain links TRBV7-9 to TRBJ1-1, with D unclear. Germline CDR1 and CDR2: SEHNR and FQNEAQ (reference sequence). Trimming took off 1 base at V and 5 bases at J, with 11 bases between the two ends. The CDR3 sequence is 14 residues long. CDR3 sequence reads: CASSLGVAETEAFF. CDR3 DNA: TGTGCCAGCAGCTTAGGGGTGGCGGAGACTGAAGCTTTCTTT.

The chain combines TRBV7-3 with TRBJ2-1; D not certain. V gave up 2 bases and J gave up 6 bases, with 17 bases separating them. The CDR3 is 16 amino acids. The germline V gene has CDR1 SGHTA and CDR2 FQGTGA. CDR3 DNA: TGTGCCAGCAGCTTAGTCGGGTCCCCCATAGTCAATGAGCAGTTCTTC. It encodes CASSLVGSPIVNEQFF.

This rearrangement joins TRBV4-3 to TRBJ1-5; D gene uncertain. The CDR3 loop spans 15 amino acids. Germline loops: CDR1 LGHNA, CDR2 YSLEER. Trimming left V 4 bases short and J 2 bases short, with 12 bases between. The CDR3 DNA reads as TGCGCCAGCAGCCGCGCCTTTGACCGCAATCAGCCCCAGCATTTT. This sequence encodes CASSRAFDRNQPQHF.

The V gene is TRBV20-1, the J gene TRBJ1-1; no firm D call. Germline CDR1 DFQATT, CDR2 SNEGSKA (reference sequence). CDR3 length: 15 amino acids. The ends were cut back, 4 bases at V and 3 bases at J, with 18 bases in the middle. CDR3 loop: CSAIRVGNLYTEAFF. DNA of the CDR3: TGCAGTGCTATCCGGGTTGGGAACCTTTACACTGAAGCTTTCTTT.

This clonotype was observed many times. The chain links TRBV7-6 to TRBJ2-1, with D uncertain. Germline V gene data show CDR1 as SGHVS and CDR2 as FNYEAQ. Trimming removed 3 bases from V and 5 bases from J, with 11 bases in between. The CDR3 length is 14 residues. The CDR3 loop is CASSFRAGDNEQFF. The CDR3 region has the DNA TGTGCCAGCAGCTTCCGGGCCGGAGACAATGAGCAGTTCTTC. Filled out from reference TRBV7-6 and TRBJ2-1, the complete variable domain reads GAGVSQSPRYKVTKRGQDVALRCDPISGHVSLYWYRQALGQGPEFLTYFNYEAQQDKSGLPNDRFSAERPEGSISTLTIQRTEQRDSAMYRCASSFRAGDNEQFFGPGTRLTVL.

The J gene is TRBJ2-2, the V gene TRBV28; D ambiguous. V was clipped by 4 bases and J by 4 bases, with 10 bases between them. Looked up from germline, CDR1 is MDHEN and CDR2 is SYDVKM. The CDR3 loop spans 14 amino acids. The CDR3 coding sequence is TGTGCCAGCAGTTCGCCAGGTCCCACCGGGGAGCTGTTTTTT. This translates into CASSSPGPTGELFF.

This clonotype was recorded at least ten times. This chain links TRBV6-1 with TRBJ2-7; 7 positions agree with TRBD1. The V gene end was trimmed by 5 bases and the J gene end by 0 bases; junction bases not matched to a gene: 7. The CDR3 totals 15 residues. CDR1 and CDR2 (germline): MNHNS, SASEGT. CDR3: CASSKYRDSSYEQYV. In DNA, the CDR3 is TGTGCCAGCAGTAAGTACCGGGACAGCTCCTACGAGCAGTACGTC.

The gene calls are TRBV18 and TRBJ2-7; the match to TRBD2 covers 8 bases. CDR1 is KGHSH, CDR2 LQKENI, per germline. The CDR3 sequence is 13 residues long. With V trimmed by 1 base and J by 6 bases, 2 bases remained unmatched. This CDR3 reads CASSPLGGGEQYV. DNA of the CDR3: TGTGCCAGCTCACCACTCGGGGGGGGCGAGCAGTACGTC.

This clonotype was seen a handful of times. The chain joins TRBV7-2 to TRBJ1-4, with TRBD1 matching over 8 bases. The CDR3 is made up of 14 amino acids. Germline loops: CDR1 SGHTA, CDR2 FQGNSA. V dropped 5 bases and J dropped 4; count of bases not matched to a gene: 3. CDR3 in DNA: TGTGCCAGCAGCGCAGGGGGCCATAATGAAAAACTGTTTTTT. Translation: CASSAGGHNEKLFF.

This clonotype appeared many times. The V and J genes are TRBV5-1 and TRBJ2-3; no firm D call. There are 17 residues in the CDR3. Per the germline V gene, CDR1 is SGHRS and CDR2 is YFSETQ. V shed 2 bases and J shed 4 bases, with 20 bases lying between them. CDR3 loop: CASSFSPGIQSADTQYF. In DNA form, the CDR3 reads TGCGCCAGCAGCTTTTCCCCCGGAATACAGAGTGCAGATACGCAGTATTTT.

This clonotype has a handful of counts. V and J are TRBV5-1 and TRBJ1-3; TRBD1 might be the D (5 bases). CDR3 length equals 14 residues. The germline V and J ends were trimmed by 4 bases and 7 bases, with 15 bases remaining between them. Germline loops: CDR1 SGHRS, CDR2 YFSETQ. CDR3 sequence (DNA): TGCGCCAGCAGCATGGGGACGGCTGTCAACACCATATATTTT. Its translation is CASSMGTAVNTIYF.

This clonotype was detected ten times or more. The chain carries TRBV5-1 and TRBJ2-1; TRBD2 matches 10 bases. The germline V gene encodes CDR1 SGHRS and CDR2 YFSETQ. CDR3 length equals 15 residues. With V trimmed by 0 bases and J by 7 bases, 4 bases remained unmatched. The CDR3, as DNA: TGCGCCAGCAGCTTGGATCCTAGCGGGGGTAATGAGCAGTTCTTC. This codes for CASSLDPSGGNEQFF.

This clonotype has just a few counts. The CDR3 DNA sequence: TGCAGTGCTAGATCTTGGACTAGCGGGGGATTCACAGATACGCAGTATTTT. Translation: CSARSWTSGGFTDTQYF. The chain combines TRBV20-1 with TRBJ2-3; 13 bases are shared with TRBD2. V lost 2 bases to trimming and J lost 2 bases; unmatched junction nucleotides: 7. The CDR3 is made up of 17 amino acids. The germline V gene has CDR1 DFQATT and CDR2 SNEGSKA (reference sequence).